Listed here are 19 T cell receptor beta chains from one sample, sequenced in a study of shared clonotypes between healthy human individuals (dated by TCRdb to 2019 to 2021). CD8 naive samples were CD45RO-negative cells positively selected for CCR7, giving a CD45RA+CCR7+ population that excluded TemRA cells. The library was obtained by the immunoSEQ multiplex PCR assay. TCRdb retrieved this table from immuneACCESS and kept in-frame rearrangements only. Not all clones are present; in checked studies, unresolved V genes account for under half, and no reason is known for the remainder. The sample contains hundreds of thousands of clones, roughly 96% of them found a single time. The ten largest clones represent less than 0.13% of the sample. Sequenced sample: naive CD8+ T cells sorted from blood. In the paper's terms, the cell subset or site label means: CD45RA+CCR7+. These receptors were collected from a woman aged 30 to 39 in good health.

This clone was recorded only once. This chain links TRBV29-1 with TRBJ2-5; 7 bases line up with TRBD2. The end of the DNA aligns better with TRBJ2-7, so the J call may be wrong. This CDR3 region has 13 residues. In germline, CDR1 is SQVTM, CDR2 ANQGSEA. CDR3 protein: CSVQSGTSYEQYF. The CDR3 DNA is TGCAGCGTTCAAAGCGGGACCTCCTACGAGCAGTACTTC.

The chain recombines TRBV6-5 with TRBJ2-1; D is possibly TRBD2 (6 bases). Trimming removed 5 bases at V and 2 bases at J, with 10 bases between. This CDR3 contains 14 residues. In germline, CDR1 is MNHEY, CDR2 SVGAGI. DNA of the CDR3: TGTGCCAGCAGTGTGGAGGGACCCTACAATGAGCAGTTCTTC. As protein: CASSVEGPYNEQFF.

V gene TRBV28 combines with J gene TRBJ2-7, with D tentatively TRBD1 (6 bases). Trimming left V 5 bases short and J 1 base short, with 18 bases between. This CDR3 is 16 amino acids long. Germline V gene data show CDR1 as MDHEN and CDR2 as SYDVKM. The CDR3, as DNA: TGTGCCAGCAGTCAGATACAGGGCGCCCCTTCCTACGAGCAGTACTTC. It specifies CASSQIQGAPSYEQYF.

The gene calls are TRBV28 and TRBJ2-7; possible D gene TRBD1, 5 bases. Per the germline V gene, CDR1 is MDHEN and CDR2 is SYDVKM. V was cut by 3 bases and J by 5 bases, with 11 bases left in between. The CDR3 consists of 13 residues. This chain's CDR3 is CASSLTEMHEQYF. CDR3 DNA: TGTGCCAGCAGTTTGACAGAGATGCACGAGCAGTACTTC.

The chain has TRBV10-3 and TRBJ1-5; possible D gene TRBD1, 6 bases. The CDR3 sequence is 17 residues long. Germline V lookup: CDR1 ENHRY, CDR2 SYGVKD. Trimming removed 0 bases at V and 0 bases at J, with 12 bases between. CDR3 in amino acids: CAISESVNRASNQPQHF. The CDR3 DNA is TGTGCCATCAGTGAGTCTGTCAACAGGGCTAGCAATCAGCCCCAGCATTTT.

The chain employs TRBV4-2 and TRBJ2-4, with D possibly TRBD2 on 7 matching bases. The V gene's germline CDR1 is LGHNA and CDR2 YNFKEQ. With 4 bases removed from V and 8 bases from J, the gap between germline ends came to 18 bases. The CDR3 has 15 amino acids. CDR3 bases: TGTGCCAGCAGCCTACTAGGAGGGGGGGAGGACATTCAGTACTTC. It encodes CASSLLGGGEDIQYF.

The rearrangement joins TRBV27 to TRBJ2-2; D might be TRBD2 (6 bases). V was cut by 8 bases and J by 5 bases, with 15 bases left in between. This CDR3 has 14 residues. Germline assignment: CDR1 MNHEY and CDR2 SMNVEV (reference sequence). CDR3: CASAVGGGTGELFF. CDR3 coding DNA: TGTGCCAGCGCAGTCGGAGGAGGGACCGGGGAGCTGTTTTTT.

V gene TRBV11-2 combines with J gene TRBJ2-5, with D possibly being TRBD1 (6 bases). The tail of the sequence fits TRBJ2-7 better, so the J call may be wrong. The germline V gene encodes CDR1 SGHAT and CDR2 FQNNGV. The CDR3 sequence is 15 residues long. The CDR3 is CASSLPSTGSYEQYF. CDR3 nucleotide sequence: TGTGCCAGCAGCTTGCCCTCGACAGGTAGCTACGAGCAGTACTTC.

J is TRBJ2-3 and V is TRBV7-9; 8 bases are shared with TRBD2. The trim removed 4 bases at V and 4 bases at J, leaving 13 bases unmatched. The CDR3 sequence is 17 residues long. CDR1 SEHNR and CDR2 FQNEAQ come from the germline V gene (reference sequence). The CDR3: CASSSPGTGGGPDTQYF. DNA of the CDR3: TGTGCCAGCAGCTCCCCGGGTACGGGAGGGGGGCCAGATACGCAGTATTTT.

This chain uses TRBV6-6 with TRBJ2-2, with D hard to call. Germline-derived CDR1 and CDR2 are MNHNY and SVGAGI (reference sequence). This CDR3 comprises 13 residues. V lost 7 bases and J lost 2, with 8 bases in between. CDR3 in amino acids: CASMGFNTGELFF. The CDR3 DNA reads TGTGCCAGCATGGGGTTTAACACCGGGGAGCTGTTTTTT.

The gene calls are TRBV6-5 and TRBJ2-3; a possible D gene is TRBD1 (6 bases). Germline CDR1 and CDR2: MNHEY and SVGAGI. The CDR3 covers 14 residues. V lost 6 bases to trimming and J lost 6 bases, with 16 bases between them. CDR3 region: CASSADRNVDTQYF. Here the CDR3 DNA reads TGTGCCAGCAGCGCCGACAGGAACGTGGATACGCAGTATTTT.

The chain carries TRBV27 and TRBJ2-1, with D possibly being TRBD1 (6 bases). Germline CDR1 MNHEY, CDR2 SMNVEV (reference sequence). This CDR3 is 12 amino acids long. V lost 6 bases to trimming and J lost 9 bases, with 12 bases between them. The CDR3 region has the DNA TGTGCCAGCAGAACAGGGTTGGGTGAGCAGTTCTTC. Translating gives CASRTGLGEQFF.

Comment on this clone: Other DNA sequences within the sample encode an identical CDR3. This chain joins TRBV28 and TRBJ2-1; TRBD2 aligns across 7 bases. The V and J ends lost 5 bases and 9 bases, in that order; junction bases with no gene match: 1. The CDR3 is 11 amino acids. Per the germline V gene, CDR1 is MDHEN and CDR2 is SYDVKM. This chain's CDR3 is CASSPGGEQFF. In nucleotides, the CDR3 is TGTGCCAGCAGTCCGGGGGGTGAGCAGTTCTTC. The full variable domain, its missing parts supplied by reference TRBV28 and TRBJ2-1, is DVKVTQSSRYLVKRTGEKVFLECVQDMDHENMFWYRQDPGLGLRLIYFSYDVKMKEKGDIPEGYSVSREKKERFSLILESASTNQTSMYLCASSPGGEQFFGPGTRLTVL.

V and J are TRBV27 and TRBJ2-5; unclear D gene. The length of the CDR3 is 14 residues. Trimming stripped 1 base from V and 3 bases from J, with 9 bases between. CDR1 is MNHEY, CDR2 SMNVEV, per germline (reference sequence). As DNA, the CDR3 is TGTGCCAGCAGTTTATGGGTGGGCGAAGAGACCCAGTACTTC. It translates to CASSLWVGEETQYF.

The J gene is TRBJ2-2, the V gene TRBV9; D perhaps matches TRBD1 (5 bases). V lost 5 bases and J 1 base, leaving 12 bases between the germline ends. The CDR3 covers 15 residues. Germline assignment: CDR1 SGDLS and CDR2 YYNGEE. The CDR3 loop reads CASRDQDRNTGELFF. The CDR3 DNA follows: TGTGCCAGCAGGGACCAAGACAGGAACACCGGGGAGCTGTTTTTT.

The chain links TRBV19 to TRBJ2-7; 8 nucleotides agree with TRBD2. Germline lookup yields CDR1 LNHDA and CDR2 SQIVND (reference sequence). V gave up 3 bases and J gave up 6 bases; unmatched junction bases: 10. This CDR3 comprises 15 residues. Here the CDR3 DNA reads TGTGCCAGTAGTATCCACAGCGGGAGAGGGGTCGAGCAGTACTTC. Amino acid sequence: CASSIHSGRGVEQYF. Variable domain in full (rest from reference TRBV19 and TRBJ2-7): DGGITQSPKYLFRKEGQNVTLSCEQNLNHDAMYWYRQDPGQGLRLIYYSQIVNDFQKGDIAEGYSVSREKKESFPLTVTSAQKNPTAFYLCASSIHSGRGVEQYFGPGTRLTVT.

The chain carries TRBV19 and TRBJ2-1, with 8 bases matching TRBD2. Per the germline V gene, CDR1 is LNHDA and CDR2 is SQIVND (reference sequence). V trimming: 5 bases; J trimming: 8 bases; junction bases outside the gene matches: 11. This CDR3 spans 15 amino acids. This chain's CDR3 is CASSVSGGDRHEQFF. In DNA form, the CDR3 reads TGTGCCAGTAGTGTAAGCGGGGGAGATAGGCATGAGCAGTTCTTC.

V usage is TRBV30 and J usage is TRBJ2-7; weak D call: TRBD2 (6 bases). The germline gives CDR1 GTSNPN, CDR2 SVGIG (reference sequence). Trimming took off 5 bases at V and 6 bases at J, with 17 bases between the two ends. CDR3 size: 13 residues. CDR3 sequence reads: CAWAMGGMVEQYF. CDR3 coding DNA: TGTGCCTGGGCGATGGGCGGGATGGTCGAGCAGTACTTC. Supplemented by reference TRBV30 and TRBJ2-7, the full variable domain reads SQTIHQWPATLVQPVGSPLSLECTVEGTSNPNLYWYRQAAGRGLQLLFYSVGIGQISSEVPQNLSASRPQDRQFILSSKKLLLSDSGFYLCAWAMGGMVEQYFGPGTRLTVT.

This clone was seen a handful of times. The chain uses TRBV2 and TRBJ2-7; no reliable D call. V was pared by 6 bases and J by 6 bases, with 12 bases between. Per germline, CDR1 SNHLY and CDR2 FYNNEI. The CDR3 sequence is 12 residues long. The CDR3 reads CASRESGFEQYF. The DNA of the CDR3 is TGTGCCAGCAGAGAGTCAGGTTTCGAGCAGTACTTC.